This T cell receptor (beta chain) derives from a study of human CD8 memory T cell subsets. TCR beta was sequenced from UMI-tagged 5' RACE libraries. The authors' processing: Each TCR beta library held between about 2,600 and 18,000 functional CDR3 beta clonotypes. With the 5' RACE reads reprocessed, TCRdb shows one record per CDR3 protein and no DNA. These V and J calls derive from TCRdb rather than the authors' analysis. Recorded for this sample: around 11,000 distinct CDR3 sequences. Of note for this clonotype: Its antigen is undetermined.

Buffy coats of healthy donors provided the PBMC used. Duplicate roughly 160,000-cell vials of sorted CD8+ T cells per subset supplied the RNA. General study results and limits: Stem-like memory and precursor exhausted T cells had similarly high diversity, unlike effector memory cells.

Germline V gene data show CDR1 as SEHNR and CDR2 as FQNEAQ (reference sequence). The CDR3 sequence is 13 residues long. The sequenced material came from CD8+ T cells from PBMCs. V is TRBV7-9 and J is TRBJ2-7; absent DNA, TCRdb's TRBD1 call cannot be checked. This clonotype was obtained from a human donor in good health. CDR3 sequence: CASSPGTAFEQYF.